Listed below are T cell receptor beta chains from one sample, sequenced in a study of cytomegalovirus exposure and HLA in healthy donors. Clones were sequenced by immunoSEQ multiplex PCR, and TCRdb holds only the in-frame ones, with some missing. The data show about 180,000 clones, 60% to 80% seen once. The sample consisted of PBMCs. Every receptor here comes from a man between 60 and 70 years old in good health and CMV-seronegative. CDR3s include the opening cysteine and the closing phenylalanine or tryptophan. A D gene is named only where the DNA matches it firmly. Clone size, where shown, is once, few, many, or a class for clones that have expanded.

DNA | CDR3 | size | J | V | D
TGTGCCAGCAGTGGCGGGGCTGGCTACACCTTC | CASSGGAGYTF | NA | TRBJ1-2 | TRBV2 | NA
TGTGCCAGTAGTATCCGGGACTCTAATTCACCCCTCCACTTT | CASSIRDSNSPLHF | NA | TRBJ1-6 | TRBV19 | NA
TGTGCTAGTGGTACAGGGAGCTCCTATAATTCACCCCTCCACTTT | CASGTGSSYNSPLHF | NA | TRBJ1-6 | TRBV12-5 | NA
TGTGCCAGCAGTCCCTTAGGCAGGGTCCACTACGAGCAGTACTTC | CASSPLGRVHYEQYF | NA | TRBJ2-7 | TRBV6-1 | NA
TGTGCCAGCGGGCGGGGGGGCACAGATACGCAGTATTTT | CASGRGGTDTQYF | NA | TRBJ2-3 | TRBV6-5 | TRBD2
TGTGCCAGCAGCTTATTAGCGGCTGGTGGCTACACCTTC | CASSLLAAGGYTF | NA | TRBJ1-2 | TRBV7-6 | NA
TGTGCCAGCAGCTTATTTCGGGGGACCCAGTACTTC | CASSLFRGTQYF | NA | TRBJ2-5 | TRBV28 | NA
TGCGCCAGCAAGCTAGTTCCCGGGACAGGTCAAGAGACCCAGTACTTC | CASKLVPGTGQETQYF | NA | TRBJ2-5 | TRBV5-1 | TRBD1
TGTGCCAGCAGTTACGGTGGCAGGGGGAACACTGAAGCTTTCTTT | CASSYGGRGNTEAFF | NA | TRBJ1-1 | TRBV6-5 | NA
TGCGCCAGCAGCAAGGGCGGGGGGGCCGGAGATACGCAGTATTTT | CASSKGGGAGDTQYF | NA | TRBJ2-3 | TRBV5-1 | TRBD2
TGTGCCACTTGGGACAGGGATAACGAGCAGTACTTC | CATWDRDNEQYF | NA | TRBJ2-7 | TRBV6-1 | TRBD1
TGTGCCAGCAGCTTTAGCGGGAGTGCATCCTACGAGCAGTACTTC | CASSFSGSASYEQYF | NA | TRBJ2-7 | TRBV7-2 | TRBD2
TGTGCCAGCTCACCCGGGGCAGGGGGCCGCTCTCGGCCTGAAGCTTTCTTT | CASSPGAGGRSRPEAFF | few | TRBJ1-1 | TRBV18 | TRBD1
TGCAGCGGATACAGCCCTGGCTATGGCTACACCTTC | CSGYSPGYGYTF | NA | TRBJ1-2 | TRBV29-1 | NA
TGCAGCGTTGAAACGGGGTACACCGGGGAGCTGTTTTTT | CSVETGYTGELFF | NA | TRBJ2-2 | TRBV29-1 | NA
TGTGCCAGCAGCTTAGGGACTAGCGGGAGTCTCCACAATGAGCAGTTCTTC | CASSLGTSGSLHNEQFF | NA | TRBJ2-1 | TRBV11-2 | TRBD2
TGTGCCAGCAGCCCCATCCCCGGAGGCGAGCAGTACTTC | CASSPIPGGEQYF | few | TRBJ2-7 | TRBV5-4 | NA
TGTGCCAGTGCCCGCGGGGGCGGCAATCAGCCCCAGCATTTT | CASARGGGNQPQHF | NA | TRBJ1-5 | TRBV19 | NA
TGTGCCAGCAGCTTAGCTCGGGACGGGGAGCTGTTTTTT | CASSLARDGELFF | few | TRBJ2-2 | TRBV7-6 | NA
TGTGCCAGCAGCTTAAACAGGGGGCAAGAGACCCAGTACTTC | CASSLNRGQETQYF | NA | TRBJ2-5 | TRBV11-3 | TRBD1
TGTGCCAGCACCCCCCCCGGAGGCACTGAAGCTTTCTTT | CASTPPGGTEAFF | few | TRBJ1-1 | TRBV28 | NA
TGTGCCAGCAGCGACAGCTCTGGAAACACCATATATTTT | CASSDSSGNTIYF | few | TRBJ1-3 | TRBV6-6 | NA
TGCAGCGTCCACTTTCTAGCGGGGTCTGGCAATGAGCAGTTCTTC | CSVHFLAGSGNEQFF | NA | TRBJ2-1 | TRBV29-1 | TRBD2
TGCGCCAGCAGCTTATCCACATTCGACACAGATACGCAGTATTTT | CASSLSTFDTDTQYF | few | TRBJ2-3 | TRBV5-1 | NA
TGTGCCAGTAGTCGTGACAGGGGCGACGAGCAGTACTTC | CASSRDRGDEQYF | NA | TRBJ2-7 | TRBV19 | TRBD1
TGTGCCAGCAGTGAGGGAAGCGGGGCTTTGAGCAATCAGCCCCAGCATTTT | CASSEGSGALSNQPQHF | few | TRBJ1-5 | TRBV2 | NA
TGTGCCAGCTCCCCTCTAGGTTACAATGAGCAGTTCTTC | CASSPLGYNEQFF | NA | TRBJ2-1 | TRBV18 | NA
TGTGCCAGCAATGGACAGTCCGCCTCCTACGAGCAGTACTTC | CASNGQSASYEQYF | medium-sized | TRBJ2-7 | TRBV2 | NA
TGTGCCAGCAGCCCCCTTGGGGGGGATACGCAGTATTTT | CASSPLGGDTQYF | NA | TRBJ2-3 | TRBV14 | NA
TGTGCCAGCACCTACCGGACAGGGCTTGGCTACGAGCAGTACTTC | CASTYRTGLGYEQYF | few | TRBJ2-7 | TRBV6-5 | TRBD1